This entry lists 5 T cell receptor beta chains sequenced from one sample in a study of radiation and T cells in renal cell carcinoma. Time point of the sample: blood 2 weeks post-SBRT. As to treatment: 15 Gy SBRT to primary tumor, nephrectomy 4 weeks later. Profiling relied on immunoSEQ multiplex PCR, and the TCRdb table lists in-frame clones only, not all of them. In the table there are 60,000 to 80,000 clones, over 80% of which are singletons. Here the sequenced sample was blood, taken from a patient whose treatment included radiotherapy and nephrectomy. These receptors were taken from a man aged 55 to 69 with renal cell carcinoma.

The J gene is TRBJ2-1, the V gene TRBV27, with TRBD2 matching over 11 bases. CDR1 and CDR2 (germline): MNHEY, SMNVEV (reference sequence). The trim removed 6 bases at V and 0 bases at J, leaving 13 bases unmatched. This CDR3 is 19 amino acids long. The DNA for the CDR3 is TGTGCCAGCAGGCCGACCGGGACTAGCGGCAGGAGCTCCTACAATGAGCAGTTCTTC. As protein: CASRPTGTSGRSSYNEQFF.

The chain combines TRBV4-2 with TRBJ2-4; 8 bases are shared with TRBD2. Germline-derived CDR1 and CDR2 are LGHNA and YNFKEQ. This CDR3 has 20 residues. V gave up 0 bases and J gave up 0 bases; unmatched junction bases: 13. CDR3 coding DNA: TGTGCCAGCAGCCAAGAGAATTCGCTAGCGGGCCAACTAGCCAAAAACATTCAGTACTTC. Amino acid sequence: CASSQENSLAGQLAKNIQYF.

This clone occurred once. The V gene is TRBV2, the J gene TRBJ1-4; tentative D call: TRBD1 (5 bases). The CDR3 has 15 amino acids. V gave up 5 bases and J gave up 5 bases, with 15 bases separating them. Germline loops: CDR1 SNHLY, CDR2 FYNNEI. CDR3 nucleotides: TGTGCCAGCAGTCCCTGGCGGGACTCAAATGAAAAACTGTTTTTT. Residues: CASSPWRDSNEKLFF.

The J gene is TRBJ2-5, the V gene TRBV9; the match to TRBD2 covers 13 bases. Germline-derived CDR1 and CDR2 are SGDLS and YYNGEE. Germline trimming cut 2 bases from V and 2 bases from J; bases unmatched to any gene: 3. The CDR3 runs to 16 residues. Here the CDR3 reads CASSVRLAGGQETQYF. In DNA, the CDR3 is TGTGCCAGCAGCGTGCGACTAGCGGGAGGACAAGAGACCCAGTACTTC.

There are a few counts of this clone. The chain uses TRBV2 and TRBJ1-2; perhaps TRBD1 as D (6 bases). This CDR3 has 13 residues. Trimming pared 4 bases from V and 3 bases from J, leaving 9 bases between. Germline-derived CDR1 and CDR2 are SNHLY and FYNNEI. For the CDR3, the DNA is TGTGCCAGCAGTGTACAGGGCGACTATGGCTACACCTTC. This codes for CASSVQGDYGYTF.